Sequencing of this T cell receptor (beta chain) was carried out in a study of response to subunit inactivated influenza vaccine. Study-wide results and limits: A suggestion made by the authors is that each seasonal influenza vaccination recruits few new T cells.

MiXCR, run by TCRdb on the RT-PCR reads, gives a single entry per CDR3 protein. The sample has roughly 670,000 distinct CDR3 sequences, around 15% seen once; the top ten hold approximately 7.6%. The CDR3 loop spans 14 amino acids. CDR1 and CDR2 (germline): SEHNR, FQNEAQ (reference sequence). V shed 1 base and J shed 4 bases, with 10 bases lying between them. This clonotype was recorded a few times. The antigen is unknown. The material was PBMCs from blood, obtained 14 to 15 days before vaccination. The source of this sequence is a man over 45 who received an inactivated influenza vaccine. The chain couples TRBV7-9 to TRBJ1-2; no clear D gene. The DNA of the CDR3 is TGTGCCAGCAGCTTAGATAACGGATCCTATGGCTACACCTTC. It is translated as CASSLDNGSYGYTF.